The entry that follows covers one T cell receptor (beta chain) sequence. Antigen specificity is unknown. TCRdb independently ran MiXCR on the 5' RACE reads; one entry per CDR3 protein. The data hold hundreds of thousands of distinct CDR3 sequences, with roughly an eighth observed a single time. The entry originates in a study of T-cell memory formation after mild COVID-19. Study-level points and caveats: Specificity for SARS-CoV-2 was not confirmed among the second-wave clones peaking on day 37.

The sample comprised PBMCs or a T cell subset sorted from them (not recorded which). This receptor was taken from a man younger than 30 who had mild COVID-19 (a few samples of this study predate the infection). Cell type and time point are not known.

The CDR3 DNA follows: TGCAGTGCTAGAGCCCCCCACCAAAACACTGAAGCTTTCTTT. It codes for CSARAPHQNTEAFF. V usage is TRBV20-1 and J usage is TRBJ1-1, with D uncertain. The germline CDR1 and CDR2 sequences are DFQATT and SNEGSKA (reference sequence). CDR3 length: 14 residues. Trimming pared 1 base from V and 2 bases from J, leaving 11 bases between.